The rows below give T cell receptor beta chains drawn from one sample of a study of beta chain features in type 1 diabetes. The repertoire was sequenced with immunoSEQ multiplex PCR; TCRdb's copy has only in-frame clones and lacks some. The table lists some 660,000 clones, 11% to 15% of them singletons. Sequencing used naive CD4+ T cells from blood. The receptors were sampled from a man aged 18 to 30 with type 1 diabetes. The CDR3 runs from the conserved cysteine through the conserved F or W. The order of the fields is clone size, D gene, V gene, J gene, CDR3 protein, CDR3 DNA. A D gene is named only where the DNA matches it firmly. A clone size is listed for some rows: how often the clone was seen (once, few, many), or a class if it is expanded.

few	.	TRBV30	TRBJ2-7	CAWSVGQSAQYF	TGTGCCTGGAGTGTAGGGCAATCAGCGCAGTACTTC
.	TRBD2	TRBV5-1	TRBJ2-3	CASSLALAGVTTDTQYF	TGCGCCAGCAGCTTGGCCCTAGCGGGAGTCACCACAGATACGCAGTATTTT
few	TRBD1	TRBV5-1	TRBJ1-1	CASSPQGAGTEAFF	TGCGCCAGCAGCCCCCAGGGGGCTGGAACTGAAGCTTTCTTT
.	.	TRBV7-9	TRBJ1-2	CASSLVGVSGYTF	TGTGCCAGCAGCTTAGTCGGTGTATCTGGCTACACCTTC
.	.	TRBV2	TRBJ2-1	CASRIQGYEQFF	TGTGCCAGCAGGATACAGGGTTATGAGCAGTTCTTC
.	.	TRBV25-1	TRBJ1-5	CASSTMSNQPQHF	TGTGCCAGCAGTACAATGAGCAATCAGCCCCAGCATTTT
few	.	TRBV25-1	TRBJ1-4	CASRLTGLYEKLFF	TGTGCCAGCAGATTAACAGGGCTCTATGAAAAACTGTTTTTT
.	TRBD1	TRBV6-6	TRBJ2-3	CASRYPGDRGRDTQYF	TGTGCCAGCAGATACCCGGGGGACAGGGGGCGGGATACGCAGTATTTT
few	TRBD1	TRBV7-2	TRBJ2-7	CASSPTGDSYEQYF	TGTGCCAGCAGCCCGACAGGGGACTCCTACGAGCAGTACTTC
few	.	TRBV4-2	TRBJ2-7	CASSQELFRRRGYEQYF	TGTGCCAGCAGCCAAGAGTTGTTCAGGCGACGCGGCTACGAGCAGTACTTC
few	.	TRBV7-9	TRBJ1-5	CASSLDTANQPQHF	TGTGCCAGCAGCTTGGACACGGCAAATCAGCCCCAGCATTTT
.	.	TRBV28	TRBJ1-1	CASTRHLTGPREAFF	TGTGCCAGCACCAGACACCTGACAGGCCCTCGGGAAGCTTTCTTT
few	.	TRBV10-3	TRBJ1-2	CAISEGISVLNYGYTF	TGTGCCATCAGTGAAGGCATTTCAGTTCTCAACTATGGCTACACCTTC
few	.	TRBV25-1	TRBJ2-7	CASSEDRGRTGTHYEQYF	TGTGCCAGCAGTGAGGACCGTGGGAGGACAGGCACCCACTACGAGCAGTACTTC
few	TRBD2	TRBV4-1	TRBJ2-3	CASSHPAGDVTDTQYF	TGCGCCAGCAGCCACCCAGCGGGAGACGTCACAGATACGCAGTATTTT